These 9 T cell receptor beta chains were sequenced from one sample in a study of T cells in Graves' hyperthyroidism and ophthalmopathy. Amplified TCR beta CDR3 regions came from RNA transcripts. During a first-round RT-PCR of the TCR CDR3, the HTBI primer set was used. TCRdb fed the multiplex PCR reads into MiXCR, producing one record per CDR3 protein. Of some 620,000 distinct CDR3 sequences in the sample, 15% to 20% were seen once. Sequenced material: blood. All receptors derive from a woman in her 30s with Graves' hyperthyroidism.

This sequence joins TRBV19 and TRBJ1-2; D is uncertain. The CDR3 length is 13 residues. Trimming took 3 bases from V and 2 from J, leaving 7 bases between them. The germline gives CDR1 LNHDA, CDR2 SQIVND (reference sequence). DNA of the CDR3: TGTGCCAGTAGTATCTACTTCAACTATGGCTACACCTTC. Translation gives CASSIYFNYGYTF. The full variable domain, completed using reference TRBV19 and TRBJ1-2, is DGGITQSPKYLFRKEGQNVTLSCEQNLNHDAMYWYRQDPGQGLRLIYYSQIVNDFQKGDIAEGYSVSREKKESFPLTVTSAQKNPTAFYLCASSIYFNYGYTFGSGTRLTVV.

This clonotype was picked up many times. V and J are TRBV9 and TRBJ1-1; the D gene is possibly TRBD1 (6 bases). The germline V gene encodes CDR1 SGDLS and CDR2 YYNGEE. V was shortened by 4 bases and J by 4 bases, with 14 bases between the two germline ends. The CDR3 sequence is 14 residues long. The CDR3: CASSSGGGSTEAFF. CDR3 DNA: TGTGCCAGCAGCTCCGGAGGGGGAAGCACTGAAGCTTTCTTT.

A remark on this clonotype: No conserved phenylalanine or tryptophan ends this CDR3, so it is likely a read error. The rearrangement joins TRBV28 to TRBJ2-3; D may be TRBD1 (6 bases). V was pared by 5 bases and J by 3 bases, with 12 bases between. Looked up from germline, CDR1 is MDHEN and CDR2 is SYDVKM. The CDR3 runs 14 residues. Here the CDR3 reads CASSRSRGTDTQYS. CDR3 in DNA: TGTGCCAGCAGTCGGAGCAGGGGAACAGATACGCAGTATTCT.

This clonotype was recorded many times. This chain uses TRBV7-2 with TRBJ2-5; TRBD2 agrees at 11 bases. This CDR3 has 13 residues. Germline V gives CDR1 SGHTA, CDR2 FQGNSA. Trimming removed 5 bases from V and 12 bases from J; junction bases left unmatched: 8. In DNA, the CDR3 is TGTGCCAGCAGCCCGGGGACTAGCGGAGTCAAGTACTTC. Its translation is CASSPGTSGVKYF. Complete variable domain (other parts from reference TRBV7-2 and TRBJ2-5): GAGVSQSPSNKVTEKGKDVELRCDPISGHTALYWYRQSLGQGLEFLIYFQGNSAPDKSGLPSDRFSAERTGGSVSTLTIQRTQQEDSAVYLCASSPGTSGVKYFGPGTRLLVL.

This clonotype was seen at least ten times. This rearrangement joins TRBV12-5 to TRBJ2-5; no firm D call. V was trimmed by 3 bases and J by 2 bases, leaving 13 bases between them. Germline V gene data show CDR1 as LGHNT and CDR2 as FRNRAP. There are 15 residues in the CDR3. The CDR3, as DNA: TGTGCTAGTGGTTTCCGCGGACCAACACAAGAGACCCAGTACTTC. Its translation: CASGFRGPTQETQYF.

The V gene is TRBV11-2, the J gene TRBJ2-7, with D perhaps matching TRBD1 (6 bases). Germline V gene sequence: CDR1 SGHAT, CDR2 FQNNGV. V was cut by 3 bases and J by 3 bases, with 24 bases left in between. CDR3 length: 18 amino acids. The CDR3 is CASSFPGQTTRELYEQYF. For the CDR3, the DNA is TGTGCCAGCAGCTTCCCAGGACAGACGACCAGGGAACTCTACGAGCAGTACTTC.

This clonotype was observed many times. V is TRBV28 and J is TRBJ2-2; either TRBD1 or TRBD2 may fit D (5 bases each). Trimming took 3 bases from V and 6 from J, leaving 14 bases between them. Germline CDR1 and CDR2: MDHEN and SYDVKM. The CDR3 is made up of 15 amino acids. For the CDR3, the DNA is TGTGCCAGCAGTTTTCAAGGGGCGCGGGCCGGGGAGCTGTTTTTT. It codes for CASSFQGARAGELFF.

This clonotype has more than one count but fewer than ten. The chain combines TRBV5-1 with TRBJ2-3; D could derive from TRBD1 or TRBD2 (5 bases each). Trimming took off 4 bases at V and 3 bases at J, with 15 bases between the two ends. The V gene's germline CDR1 is SGHRS and CDR2 YFSETQ. The CDR3 totals 15 residues. The CDR3 coding sequence is TGCGCCAGCAGCCTCATACCCGAGGGGACAGATACGCAGTATTTT. Residues: CASSLIPEGTDTQYF.

This clonotype came up a few times. The genes are TRBV6-1 and TRBJ2-7; D may be TRBD2 (5 bases). CDR3 length: 14 residues. Deletions cut 7 bases from V and 0 bases from J, with 13 bases between. Germline values: CDR1 MNHNS, CDR2 SASEGT. The DNA for the CDR3 is TGTGCCAGCAAGGAGGTTTTCAGCTCCTACGAGCAGTACTTC. It is translated as CASKEVFSSYEQYF.